The T cell receptor (beta chain) under discussion was sequenced for a study of T cell repertoires in cytomegalovirus infection. Whole-study context: Evidence of both CMV infection and a matching HLA type came from public TCR beta signatures. Study-wide results and limits: CMV carriers with the relevant HLA were identified by cumulative public TCR beta family frequency. The ex vivo response was dominated by HLA-C-restricted CMV-specific TCR beta clonotypes.

V lost 7 bases and J 0 bases, leaving 13 bases between the germline ends. The CDR3 extends over 14 amino acids. The germline V gene encodes CDR1 MDHEN and CDR2 SYDVKM. Note on this clonotype: Its antigen is not known.

In TCRdb, the reads were re-called with MiXCR into one record per CDR3 protein. The data contain about 740,000 distinct CDR3 sequences, 35% of them singletons. This rearrangement joins TRBV28 to TRBJ2-7; D unresolved. The receptor's source is a human donor in good health (CMV status not recorded). Some clones in this sample may be carry-over from other donors' samples. The specimen was PBMCs. CDR3 region: CASTHSGDSYEQYF. The CDR3 DNA reads TGTGCCAGCACCCATAGTGGGGACTCCTACGAGCAGTACTTC.